This paragraph reports one T cell receptor (beta chain). This sample was taken from a study of blood T cell repertoires in COVID-19. Study background: The cDNA or gDNA used as material had been derived from T cells, B-cell-depleted T cells, or PBMCs.

Original processing notes: Reference gene primer amplification yielded estimated nucleated cell counts. Profiled with immunoSEQ multiplex PCR; TCRdb holds only in-frame clones, not every one. The DNA gave D and trimming, while V, J and clone size come from that table. The sample consists of fewer than 95,000 clones, nearly 90% of them appearing once. There are 13 residues in the CDR3. From germline, CDR1 is MNHEY and CDR2 SMNVEV (reference sequence). The germline V and J ends were trimmed by 0 bases and 4 bases, with 3 bases remaining between them. The sequence was obtained from a man aged 45-65 years with acute or convalescent COVID-19. The chain joins TRBV27 to TRBJ1-4; D gene uncertain. The specimen was peripheral blood. The CDR3 nucleotides read TGTGCCAGCAGTTTATCCGTTAATGAAAAACTGTTTTTT. It yields the protein CASSLSVNEKLFF.